Listed below are T cell receptor beta chains from one sample, sequenced in a study of blood T cells in healthy people across ages. TCRdb re-called the 5' RACE reads through MiXCR, storing one row per CDR3 protein. The sample lists hundreds of thousands of distinct CDR3 sequences; less than 25% were seen once. These data were also filed under a second study, of T cells of mothers and their children.

The sequencing input was blood. The receptors originated from a boy aged 5-17 years in good health. The CDR3 runs from the conserved cysteine through the conserved F or W. The D gene is left open where the match is weak. Rows may omit the clone size; those that give it use once, few, many or a size class.

.	.	TRBV20-1	TRBJ2-7	TGCAGTGCTAACCCCCTGGCGTTCTCCTACGAGCAGTACTTC	CSANPLAFSYEQYF
few	TRBD2	TRBV7-2	TRBJ2-7	TGCGCCAGCAGCTCAATGACTAGCGCCGGGGAGCAGTACTTC	CASSSMTSAGEQYF
.	TRBD2	TRBV24-1	TRBJ2-1	TGTGCCACCAGTGATTCCGGACTAGCGGGAGGCAAAATCGAGCAGTTCTTC	CATSDSGLAGGKIEQFF
.	.	TRBV6-5	TRBJ1-1	TGTGCCAGCAGACCATTCCAGGGTGAAGCTTTCTTT	CASRPFQGEAFF
.	.	TRBV5-1	TRBJ2-1	TGTGCCAGCAGCTCGCAGGGTTCCTCCTACAATGAGCAGTTCTTC	CASSSQGSSYNEQFF
.	.	TRBV4-2	TRBJ2-1	TGTGCCAGCAGCCAAGGAGGGCCAGGGGTTAGCGATGAGCAGTTCTTC	CASSQGGPGVSDEQFF
few	TRBD1	TRBV28	TRBJ2-7	TGTGCCAGCAGAAAGGGACAGGGGGCCTACGAGCAGTACTTC	CASRKGQGAYEQYF
few	.	TRBV4-3	TRBJ2-6	TGCGCCAGCAGCGGGGGTCTGGGGGCCAACGTCCTGACTTTC	CASSGGLGANVLTF
few	TRBD2	TRBV12-3/TRBV12-4	TRBJ2-1	TGTGCCAGCAGTTCGATAGCGGGAGCTGCCTACAATGAGCAGTTCTTC	CASSSIAGAAYNEQFF
few	.	TRBV10-3	TRBJ2-7	TGTGCCATCACCAATGATAATAGTTACTACGAGCAGTACTTC	CAITNDNSYYEQYF
few	TRBD2	TRBV27	TRBJ2-7	TGTGCCAGCAGTTTAATGGCGGGAGCGAGATCCGAGCAGTACTTC	CASSLMAGARSEQYF
.	.	TRBV7-9	TRBJ2-7	TGTGCCAGCAGAGATAGCGGCAGCTCCTACGAGCAGTACTTC	CASRDSGSSYEQYF
once	.	TRBV10-3	TRBJ1-1	TGTGCCATCAGTGAGTCTGGGCCCCACACTGAAGCTTTCTTT	CAISESGPHTEAFF
many	TRBD2	TRBV12-3/TRBV12-4	TRBJ2-1	TGTGCCAGCAGTTTGCCCGGGACTAGCGGGATTCTTGAGCAGTTCTTC	CASSLPGTSGILEQFF
.	.	TRBV20-1	TRBJ2-5	TGCAGTGCGGGTGATGGGGTGAGGGAGACCCAGTACTTC	CSAGDGVRETQYF
few	.	TRBV6-2/TRBV6-3	TRBJ2-3	TGTGCCAGCAGTCACCGGGACTGGAACACAGATACGCAGTATTTT	CASSHRDWNTDTQYF
.	.	TRBV9	TRBJ2-3	TGTGCCAGCAGCCCTACCCCGTGGGATGAGGGCACAGATACGCAGTATTTT	CASSPTPWDEGTDTQYF
.	TRBD2	TRBV4-3	TRBJ2-7	TGCGCCAGCAGCCTCGAGAGCGGGGGAAACTACGAGCAGTACTTC	CASSLESGGNYEQYF
few	.	TRBV11-2	TRBJ2-1	TGTGCCAGCACCTCTGTCTGGGGAGATGAGCAGTTCTTC	CASTSVWGDEQFF
few	.	TRBV7-2	TRBJ1-4	TGTGCCAGCAGCTTAGCGACCGCGGGAAATGAAAAACTGTTTTTT	CASSLATAGNEKLFF
.	.	TRBV6-1	TRBJ1-4	TGTGCCAGCAGTGGCCGGGACGGGTGGTATGGTAATGAAAAACTGTTTTTT	CASSGRDGWYGNEKLFF
.	TRBD1	TRBV7-9	TRBJ2-7	TGTGCCAGCAGCTCGTGGACAGGGGGCATCTACGAGCAGTACTTC	CASSSWTGGIYEQYF
.	.	TRBV5-6	TRBJ1-5	TGTGCCAGCAGCTTTCGCCGGGGAGTGGGCAATCAGCCCCAGCATTTT	CASSFRRGVGNQPQHF
few	TRBD2	TRBV7-8	TRBJ2-3	TGTGCCAGCAGCCTAATACTAGCGGGGGGGCTCAAAGATACGCAGTATTTT	CASSLILAGGLKDTQYF
few	TRBD2	TRBV24-1	TRBJ2-1	TGTGCCACCAGACTAGCGGGGGCCTACAATGAGCAGTTCTTC	CATRLAGAYNEQFF
many	.	TRBV12-3/TRBV12-4	TRBJ1-3	TGTGCCAGTATACCAGGGCCAAGCTCTGGAAACACCATATATTTT	CASIPGPSSGNTIYF
few	.	TRBV20-1	TRBJ1-2	TGCAGTGGACTAACCCCCGACGAGCGAGGGGATGGCTACACCTTC	CSGLTPDERGDGYTF
few	TRBD2	TRBV29-1	TRBJ2-5	TGCAGCGGACAGCGGGGGGTATATCAAGAGACCCAGTACTTC	CSGQRGVYQETQYF
few	.	TRBV9	TRBJ2-2	TGTGCCAGCAGCGGAACCCAACAGGGTACCGGGGAGCTGTTTTTT	CASSGTQQGTGELFF
.	TRBD1	TRBV28	TRBJ1-1	TGTGCCAGCAGTTCCGGACAGGGAAGAGGCACTGAAGCTTTCTTT	CASSSGQGRGTEAFF
.	TRBD2	TRBV12-3/TRBV12-4	TRBJ2-7	TGTGCCAGCAGTAGGGGACTAGCGGGAGGTTACGAGCAGTACTTC	CASSRGLAGGYEQYF
few	.	TRBV7-9	TRBJ1-1	TGTGCCAGCAGCTCGGACAGATACGCAATGAACACTGAAGCTTTCTTT	CASSSDRYAMNTEAFF
few	TRBD1	TRBV5-1	TRBJ2-7	TGCGCCAGCAATTCGGGACAGTCCTACGAGCAGTACTTC	CASNSGQSYEQYF
.	.	TRBV4-1	TRBJ2-7	TGCGCCAGCAGCCTAACTACACCCCCTACGAGCAGTCAGGGCGAGCAGTACTTC	CASSLTTPPTSSQGEQYF
.	TRBD2	TRBV20-1	TRBJ2-7	TGCAGTGCTAGAGATAGGTTGCTGGCGGGAGGTACCTACGAGCAGTACTTC	CSARDRLLAGGTYEQYF
.	.	TRBV20-1	TRBJ2-1	TGCAGTGCTAGAGGGCCCAGGGGAGAAAACAATGAGCAGTTCTTC	CSARGPRGENNEQFF
few	.	TRBV12-3/TRBV12-4	TRBJ2-4	TGTGCCAGCAGTACCCGGACTGAAGCCAAAAACATTCAGTACTTC	CASSTRTEAKNIQYF
few	.	TRBV18	TRBJ2-7	TGTGCCAGCTCACCTCTCGCGGGCTTAGATTACGAGCAGTACTTC	CASSPLAGLDYEQYF
.	.	TRBV13	TRBJ2-1	TGTGCCAGCAGCCAGGACAGCCTATCCTACAATGAGCAGTTCTTC	CASSQDSLSYNEQFF
few	.	TRBV28	TRBJ2-1	TGTGCCAGCAGTTCAGGGTTCGGAAATGAGCAGTTCTTC	CASSSGFGNEQFF
.	.	TRBV29-1	TRBJ1-3	TGCAGCGTTGAAGAGTCCAGGAGTAGAAACACCATATATTTT	CSVEESRSRNTIYF
.	TRBD1	TRBV12-3/TRBV12-4	TRBJ1-1	TGTGCCAGCGGCCCGGACAGGGGCACTGAAGCTTTCTTT	CASGPDRGTEAFF
.	.	TRBV20-1	TRBJ2-4	TGCAGTGCTAGACCTACTACAGGGTCGGCCAAAAACATTCAGTACTTC	CSARPTTGSAKNIQYF
.	.	TRBV11-2	TRBJ2-3	TGTGCCAGCGGAGGCCAGGGCGGGGCTAGCACAGATACGCAGTATTTT	CASGGQGGASTDTQYF
few	.	TRBV14	TRBJ2-5	TGTGCCAGCAGCCAATCATCCGGCGTTTGGGCCCAGTACTTC	CASSQSSGVWAQYF
.	.	TRBV7-9	TRBJ2-7	TGTGCCAGCAGCTTGGAACTGTCCGAGCAGTACTTC	CASSLELSEQYF
.	.	TRBV14	TRBJ2-1	TGTGCCAGCAGCCAGAACGGACGGGGATTTGGTGAGCAGTTCTTC	CASSQNGRGFGEQFF
.	.	TRBV7-2	TRBJ2-7	TGTGCCAGCAGCTTAACGAACGAGCAGTACTTC	CASSLTNEQYF
.	.	TRBV2	TRBJ2-7	TGTGCCAGCAGTGACGGGGTTGGCGCCTACGAGCAGTACTTC	CASSDGVGAYEQYF
.	.	TRBV2	TRBJ1-4	TGTGCCAGCAATCCAATGACCCCGCAGGGTAGTGGTGAAAAACTGTTTTTT	CASNPMTPQGSGEKLFF
few	TRBD2	TRBV29-1	TRBJ2-7	TGCAGCGTTGATCCGGGGGAGGGGTCCTACGAGCAGTACTTC	CSVDPGEGSYEQYF
few	.	TRBV7-9	TRBJ1-4	TGTGCCAGCAGCCGAGCGACCACAGGGATTAATGAAAAACTGTTTTTT	CASSRATTGINEKLFF
.	.	TRBV9	TRBJ1-1	TGTGCCAGCAGCGTAGAGGGATACACTGAAGCTTTCTTT	CASSVEGYTEAFF
few	.	TRBV11-2	TRBJ2-2	TGTGCCAGCAGCCCGCAATGGGGCAATTCGGCCGGGGAGCTGTTTTTT	CASSPQWGNSAGELFF
.	.	TRBV7-2	TRBJ1-6	TGTGCCAGCAGCTTTGCATCACCTCTCCACTTT	CASSFASPLHF
few	.	TRBV2	TRBJ2-7	TGTGCCAGCAGTGAATTGCGGGTGAGCTCCTACGAGCAGTACTTC	CASSELRVSSYEQYF
.	.	TRBV7-2	TRBJ2-3	TGTGCCAGCAGCTTAGTACCTTCAACAGATACGCAGTATTTT	CASSLVPSTDTQYF